This T cell receptor beta chain was obtained from a study of cytomegalovirus exposure and HLA in healthy donors. Study details: Earlier, some 180 million T cells were analyzed, and more than 100 million unique TCR beta sequences were found among them. An early release of data contained about 85 million unique TCRs, which came from HLA-typed donors.

Study-level findings and limits: Most TCR sequences were seen very rarely across donors, but some public TCRs occurred in many.

The PCR employed 60 Vbeta primers together with 13 Jbeta primers. Original processing methods: As a later analysis found, there were 78 million or so unique TCR beta chains, of which 8.5 million to 13 million were shared. Generated by immunoSEQ multiplex PCR, the TCRdb table keeps only in-frame clones and is missing some. The D gene and trimming were derived from the DNA, and the V and J assignments and clone size from that table. Here the sample table reports around 100,000 clones. For this clone: Its antigen is still unknown.

V lost 3 bases and J lost 5; bases outside the gene matches: 4. The CDR3 spans 14 residues. From germline, CDR1 is SGHTA and CDR2 FQGNSA. The receptor comes from a man aged 40-50 years in good health and CMV-seronegative. The chain carries TRBV7-2 and TRBJ2-1, with 7 positions matching TRBD1. The sample taken for sequencing was PBMCs. The CDR3 bases are TGTGCCAGCAGCTTCACCGGGACAGACAATGAGCAGTTCTTC. Translating it yields CASSFTGTDNEQFF.